This TCR beta chain derives from a study of blood T cell repertoires in COVID-19. Background on the study: There were acute and convalescent COVID-19 samples, and they came from the United States, Italy and Spain.

The CDR3 sequence is 14 residues long. The germline V gene encodes CDR1 SEHNR and CDR2 FQNEAQ (reference sequence). V gave up 3 bases and J gave up 0 bases, with 8 bases separating them. The method was immunoSEQ multiplex PCR; TCRdb's version includes in-frame clones alone and lacks a portion of them. Of 250,000 to 300,000 clones in the sample, about 83% were seen once. The sequencing input was peripheral blood. This chain connects TRBV7-9 to TRBJ1-1; no firm D call. This clonotype originated in an elderly man with acute or convalescent COVID-19. In DNA, the CDR3 is TGTGCCAGCAGCTTCGACTCTATGAACACTGAAGCTTTCTTT. This codes for CASSFDSMNTEAFF.